What follows is one T cell receptor beta chain and its context. This clone appeared many times. The clone's antigen remains unknown. The input lacks base qualities; no much larger clone sits a single base away. No patient had received any treatment before thyroid surgery. Patient clinical samples collected from about 2011 to 2018 were retrospectively analysed using T-cell receptor beta sequencing. This entry is derived from a study of metastatic and nonmetastatic thyroid tumors (TCRdb year 2020). Background for the entire study: The researchers compared repertoires between peripheral blood samples and tumor or nodule tissue samples from patients with malignant or benign thyroid disease.

Libraries were made using PCR. This sample was sequenced with an Illumina HiSeq 4000. High-throughput sequencing was used to profile the TCR beta-chain CDR3 region of every patient. In the original analysis: The researchers built a classifier to tell apart papillary thyroid cancer patients with distant metastasis, based on CDR3 differences among clinicopathological groups. To measure repertoire diversity the researchers used the Shannon index, while the Morisita-Horn index served to gauge how similar the tumor and blood repertoires were. TCRdb reprocessing: public reads trimmed at Q25 with fastp, clones called with MiXCR, in-frame beta chains kept. The V and J calls follow TCRdb's processing rather than the paper's. The table for this sample lists about 21,000 clones; 15% to 20% of them were counted only once. Around 21% of the sample belongs to the ten largest clones. V and J are truncated by 1 base and 1 base respectively, leaving an intervening sequence of 8 bases. CDR1 and CDR2 are drawn from the germline V gene: SGHRS, YFSETQ. From the cysteine through the phenylalanine, the CDR3 covers 14 amino acids. The sequence is cut down to CDR3 DNA, 42 bases in frame from base 1.

General study outcomes and caveats: In both blood and tumor samples, TCR beta diversity was reported to be significantly higher in malignant tumors than in benign nodules.

Sequencing used blood. The sequence was collected from a male donor with papillary thyroid cancer or a benign thyroid nodule (not recorded which). Some clones in this sample may be carry-over from other donors' samples. The rearrangement joined TRBV5-1 to TRBJ2-5, with the D gene call left open. The bases are TGCGCCAGCAGCTTGAGGGTTGGCCAAGAGACCCAGTACTTC. This translates into CASSLRVGQETQYF.